This TCR beta chain was sequenced during a study of spatial heterogeneity in lung cancer (dated by TCRdb to the late 2010s). For the study in its entirety: More beta-chain than alpha-chain transcripts were consistently detected, likely reflecting higher beta-chain transcript abundance. The study quantitatively compared TCR alpha and beta repertoires across multiple tumor regions, matched nontumor lung and blood in non-small cell lung cancer. At surgery, 200 or so tumor regions, 61 to 75 matched nontumor lung samples and more than 55 PBMC samples were TCR-sequenced for both alpha and beta chains. TCR repertoire features were related to nonsynonymous mutation counts determined by whole-exome sequencing of tumor tissue. In the raw uncorrected reads, each unique combination of TCR and UMI appeared more than ten times on average. Results and caveats for the whole study, not just this receptor: Confirming at a functional level the hypothesis that regional TCRs recognize regional mutations was considered to require additional single-cell paired TCR alpha and beta sequencing. Ubiquitous expanded tumor TCRs showed up in blood more often at tumor resection than at routine follow-up.

The intended sense of this specimen's time point label: sample taken at primary tumor resection. For TCR sequencing, whole RNA was extracted from tumor and nontumor lung tissue, or from cryopreserved PBMC samples, and no cell sorting was done. Donors were around 71 patients with early-stage, untreated non-small cell lung cancer from the lung TRACERx cohort. Only patients for whom sufficient RNA was available from at least two tumor regions were selected for TCR sequencing. V has 3 bases trimmed and J has 2 bases trimmed; junction bases matching no gene number 7. Its CDR3 holds 16 amino acids, cysteine through phenylalanine. Only the CDR3 part of the read is kept: 48 bases, read in frame from the first base. The germline V gene gives CDR1 as KGHDR and CDR2 as SFDVKD. The library was produced with 5' RACE. The sequencer listed for this sample is NextSeq 500. The TCR library protocol attached a unique molecular identifier to each TCR cDNA molecule to allow correction of PCR and sequencing errors. For the original study's pipeline: TCR identification, UMI-based error correction and CDR3 extraction were all carried out with Decombinator tools. Expanded TCRs were defined as those above a frequency of 2 per 1,000, corresponding to the top 1% of the tumor frequency distribution. Renyi diversity was calculated using the R vegan package after each repertoire was subsampled 100 times to 5,000 TCRs. CDR3 similarity networks were built from amino acid triplet string-kernel similarity, connecting CDR3s with pairwise similarity above 0.82. The public reads were reprocessed in TCRdb via fastp at Q25 and MiXCR, keeping in-frame beta chains. All rows with the same CDR3 protein become a single entry with the most common DNA and genes. TCRdb, not the original authors, processed these V and J calls. The sample table lists 15,000 to 20,000 distinct CDR3 sequences, 20% to 25% of them with a count of one. The ten most abundant clones make up approximately 18% of the sample.

This clonotype was seen only a few times. The antigen this receptor binds is unknown. Base qualities were left out, and no much larger clone turns up one base away. Specimen: PBMCs, collected at surgery. Recombination connected TRBV24-1 to TRBJ2-3, and 7 junction bases match TRBD2. The TCR was taken from a female donor with early-stage non-small cell lung cancer. The DNA sequence is given as TGTGCCACCAGTGATGGGGCGGGAGACTACACAGATACGCAGTATTTT. Translated, this is CATSDGAGDYTDTQYF.